This T cell receptor (beta chain) was sequenced in a study of vaccination and CD4 T cells after COVID-19. The CDR3 covers 13 residues. Looked up from germline, CDR1 is SEHNR and CDR2 is FQNEAQ (reference sequence). Between the trimmed V and J ends, which lost 2 bases and 8 bases, there was a span of 9 bases. On this clonotype: Its antigen is as yet unknown.

The Oncomine TCR Beta short-read assay sequenced DNA from cultured CD4+ T cells. TCRdb recomputed calls from the PCR reads with MiXCR, one row per CDR3 protein. The sample lists about 14,000 distinct CDR3 sequences, about three fifths occurring once. The treatment here: roughly 11-day PBMC culture with coronavirus spike peptide pools or control peptides (ViraFEST assay). The sequence derives from a human donor who had recovered from COVID-19. Sequenced sample: CD4+ T cells from blood, cultured in vitro. The rearrangement joins TRBV7-9 to TRBJ2-2; D not certain. This chain's CDR3 is CASSLPGTGELFF. DNA of the CDR3: TGTGCCAGCAGCTTACCGGGTACAGGGGAGCTGTTTTTT.